A single sample is the source of the 30 T cell receptor beta chains below, sequenced in a study of identical twins. In TCRdb, the 5' RACE reads were re-called with MiXCR into one record per CDR3 protein. The repertoire consists of 200,000 to 250,000 distinct CDR3 sequences, with around 15% occurring once and the leading ten covering approximately 8.2%. Material for sequencing was memory (CD45RO+) T cells sorted from blood. All receptors come from a woman aged 18-30 years in good health.

The rearrangement links TRBV19 to TRBJ2-6; D not resolved. The CDR3 loop spans 15 amino acids. Trimming took 10 bases from V and 0 from J, leaving 13 bases between them. From germline, CDR1 is LNHDA and CDR2 SQIVND (reference sequence). The CDR3 DNA reads TGTGCCACCAAGACGGCCAGCTCTGGGGCCAACGTCCTGACTTTC. Translation: CATKTASSGANVLTF.

The chain recombines TRBV20-1 with TRBJ1-1, with TRBD1 matching 7 bases. Trimming cost V 6 bases and J 1 base; bases outside gene matches: 8. Germline CDR1 and CDR2: DFQATT and SNEGSKA (reference sequence). This CDR3 spans 14 amino acids. In DNA form, the CDR3 reads TGCAGTGCCCGGACAGGTTGGGAGAACACTGAAGCTTTCTTT. It codes for CSARTGWENTEAFF.

This clonotype was counted between two and nine times. The chain employs TRBV20-1 and TRBJ1-1; possible D gene TRBD1, 5 bases. V lost 6 bases and J lost 6, with 17 bases in between. CDR3 size: 13 residues. Germline values: CDR1 DFQATT, CDR2 SNEGSKA (reference sequence). CDR3 region: CSATKGIMAEAFF. The CDR3, as DNA: TGCAGTGCCACCAAGGGGATAATGGCTGAAGCTTTCTTT.

The V and J genes are TRBV7-6 and TRBJ2-2; either TRBD1 or TRBD2 may fit D (6 bases each). The CDR3 is 17 amino acids. V lost 0 bases and J lost 4, with 15 bases in between. From germline, CDR1 is SGHVS and CDR2 FNYEAQ. This CDR3 reads CASSLAGGPPGTGELFF. CDR3 nucleotide sequence: TGTGCCAGCAGCTTAGCTGGGGGGCCCCCGGGCACCGGGGAGCTGTTTTTT.

The chain combines TRBV27 with TRBJ2-7; D possibly corresponds to TRBD2 (6 bases). With 5 bases removed from V and 0 bases from J, the gap between germline ends came to 11 bases. The CDR3 contains 14 residues. CDR1 is MNHEY, CDR2 SMNVEV, per germline (reference sequence). In DNA, the CDR3 is TGTGCCAGCAGTCTGCTAGCGAGCTCCTACGAGCAGTACTTC. Amino acid sequence: CASSLLASSYEQYF.

The chain uses TRBV15 and TRBJ2-3, with 8 bases identical to TRBD1. Germline CDR1 reads LNHNV; CDR2 reads YYDKDF (reference sequence). CDR3 length: 15 amino acids. J gave up 4 bases and V 0 bases, and 3 bases lay outside the gene matches. The CDR3 loop reads CATSREAGGSDTQYF. The CDR3 nucleotides read TGTGCCACCAGCAGAGAGGCAGGGGGCTCAGATACGCAGTATTTT.

The V and J genes are TRBV6-5 and TRBJ1-6, with D possibly matching TRBD1 (6 bases). The CDR3 covers 13 residues. Trimming took off 2 bases at V and 10 bases at J, with 9 bases between the two ends. The germline gives CDR1 MNHEY, CDR2 SVGAGI. In DNA, the CDR3 is TGTGCCAGCAGTTACAACAGGGAGTCACCCCTCCACTTT. Residues: CASSYNRESPLHF.

This clonotype occurred a few times. This CDR3 is CSVEVTGYGELFF. Here the CDR3 DNA reads TGCAGCGTTGAGGTTACAGGTTACGGGGAGCTGTTTTTT. The chain combines TRBV29-1 with TRBJ2-2; tentative D call: TRBD1 (5 bases). The CDR3 is 13 residues long. V lost 3 bases and J 7 bases, leaving 12 bases between the germline ends. The germline gives CDR1 SQVTM, CDR2 ANQGSEA.

This clonotype showed up just a few times. The chain joins TRBV9 to TRBJ1-3, with D tentatively TRBD1 (5 bases). Germline CDR1 reads SGDLS; CDR2 reads YYNGEE. This CDR3 is built from 18 residues. V lost 0 bases, J lost 6 bases, and 22 bases lay in between. The CDR3 is CASSVGRPETGLLNTIYF. CDR3 coding DNA: TGTGCCAGCAGCGTAGGTCGTCCGGAGACGGGACTCTTAAACACCATATATTTT.

This clonotype was seen ten or more times. The chain is built from TRBV18 and TRBJ2-7; TRBD1 aligns across 7 bases. Germline lookup yields CDR1 KGHSH and CDR2 LQKENI. Trimming took 3 bases from V and 0 from J; bases not matched to a gene: 5. This CDR3 spans 15 amino acids. CDR3 loop: CASSPTGYFSYEQYF. The CDR3 region has the DNA TGTGCCAGCTCACCGACAGGGTACTTCTCCTACGAGCAGTACTTC.

V is TRBV27 and J is TRBJ2-3; D might be TRBD2 (5 bases). V was cut by 6 bases and J by 0 bases, with 13 bases left in between. This CDR3 has 15 amino acids. From germline, CDR1 is MNHEY and CDR2 SMNVEV (reference sequence). The CDR3 reads CASSLQRTSTDTQYF. In nucleotides, the CDR3 is TGTGCCAGCAGCCTCCAGCGGACGAGCACAGATACGCAGTATTTT.

The chain links TRBV20-1 to TRBJ1-2; 11 nucleotides match TRBD1. J was trimmed by 6 bases and V by 1 base; bases with no gene match: 1. Germline loops: CDR1 DFQATT, CDR2 SNEGSKA (reference sequence). This CDR3 region has 13 residues. The CDR3 region is CSARGDRGNGYTF. The CDR3 DNA reads as TGCAGTGCTAGAGGGGACAGGGGGAATGGCTACACCTTC.

This clonotype was seen a handful of times. The J gene is TRBJ2-3, the V gene TRBV5-1; tentatively, D is TRBD2 (5 bases). V lost 1 base to trimming and J lost 5 bases, with 11 bases between them. The CDR3 length is 14 residues. Germline V gene data show CDR1 as SGHRS and CDR2 as YFSETQ. The CDR3 protein is CASSLPGWEDTQYF. The CDR3 nucleotides read TGCGCCAGCAGCTTGCCGGGGTGGGAAGATACGCAGTATTTT.

V is TRBV21-1 and J is TRBJ1-5; the DNA was not used to check the table's D call, TRBD1. TRBV21-1 represents a pseudogene. The CDR3 has 13 amino acids. The DNA for the CDR3 is TGTGCCAGCACCCGACAGGCAAATCAGCCCCAGCATTTT. Amino acid sequence: CASTRQANQPQHF.

This clonotype was recorded a few times. The J gene is TRBJ1-5, the V gene TRBV7-2, with D tentatively TRBD1 (6 bases). Germline CDR1 and CDR2: SGHTA and FQGNSA. The V end was cut by 5 bases, the J end by 7 bases, with 12 bases between. The CDR3 loop spans 13 amino acids. The CDR3 here is CASSRPGGQPQHF. The DNA for the CDR3 is TGTGCCAGCAGCCGCCCGGGGGGCCAGCCCCAGCATTTT.

The V and J genes are TRBV7-9 and TRBJ2-1, with D possibly being TRBD2 (6 bases). Looked up from germline, CDR1 is SEHNR and CDR2 is FQNEAQ (reference sequence). The CDR3 spans 16 residues. Trimming took 3 bases from V and 4 from J, leaving 16 bases between them. Here the CDR3 reads CASSFTRELIYNEQFF. The CDR3 DNA reads TGTGCCAGCAGCTTCACCCGGGAGCTGATTTACAATGAGCAGTTCTTC.

This chain links TRBV5-1 with TRBJ2-2; 7 bases match TRBD2. In germline, CDR1 is SGHRS, CDR2 YFSETQ. The CDR3 extends over 15 amino acids. Trimming removed 0 bases from V and 6 bases from J; junction bases left unmatched: 5. DNA of the CDR3: TGCGCCAGCAGCTTGGAACCGGGGGGACCCGGGGAGCTGTTTTTT. It yields the protein CASSLEPGGPGELFF.

This clonotype has only a few counts. This CDR3 reads CASSQGHRDSYEQYF. The CDR3 DNA sequence: TGTGCCAGCAGCCAAGGGCACAGGGACTCCTACGAGCAGTACTTC. The J gene is TRBJ2-7, the V gene TRBV4-2; TRBD1 might be the D (6 bases). CDR1 and CDR2 from the germline V gene are LGHNA and YNFKEQ. V shed 1 base and J shed 0 bases, with 10 bases lying between them. The CDR3 has 15 residues.

This chain joins TRBV11-3 and TRBJ1-1; tentative D call: TRBD1 (5 bases). Germline V gene lookup returns CDR1 SGHNT and CDR2 YENEEA. The CDR3 is 12 residues long. V lost 5 bases, J lost 5 bases, and 9 bases lay in between. The CDR3 bases are TGTGCCAGCAGCCGAGGGGAGACTGAAGCTTTCTTT. Amino acids: CASSRGETEAFF.

This sequence joins TRBV5-1 and TRBJ2-5; TRBD1 matches 7 bases. The ends lost 3 bases at V and 3 bases at J; junction bases unmatched: 2. Germline V CDR1 and CDR2: SGHRS, YFSETQ. This CDR3 contains 13 residues. This chain's CDR3 is CASSSDRKETQYF. The DNA for the CDR3 is TGCGCCAGCAGCTCGGACAGGAAAGAGACCCAGTACTTC.

This clonotype was detected only a few times. This chain links TRBV7-2 with TRBJ1-6; no reliable D call. Trimming left V 5 bases short and J 14 bases short, with 16 bases between. CDR1 SGHTA and CDR2 FQGNSA come from the germline V gene. The CDR3 runs 13 residues. CDR3 sequence reads: CASSPPSPEALHF. CDR3 DNA sequence: TGTGCCAGCAGCCCCCCCAGCCCAGAGGCCCTCCACTTT.

This chain connects TRBV4-3 to TRBJ2-1; 12 nucleotides agree with TRBD2. The V segment lost 1 base and the J segment 10 bases; nucleotides outside the gene matches: 11. The CDR3 spans 17 residues. Looked up from germline, CDR1 is LGHNA and CDR2 is YSLEER. CDR3 region: CASSQVPTSGRTGEQFF. The DNA for the CDR3 is TGCGCCAGCAGCCAAGTTCCAACTAGCGGGAGGACCGGGGAGCAGTTCTTC.

This clonotype has ten or more counts. The chain has TRBV19 and TRBJ1-2; D possibly corresponds to TRBD1 (5 bases). Trimming left V 7 bases short and J 2 bases short, with 14 bases between. Per germline, CDR1 LNHDA and CDR2 SQIVND (reference sequence). CDR3 length: 14 residues. The CDR3 nucleotides are TGTGCCAGTAAATTGACAGAGGAGAACTATGGCTACACCTTC. This encodes CASKLTEENYGYTF.

J is TRBJ2-5 and V is TRBV7-2; 7 bases map to TRBD2. Trimming removed 5 bases from V and 3 bases from J; junction bases left unmatched: 6. Germline V CDR1 and CDR2: SGHTA, FQGNSA. This CDR3 has 14 residues. The CDR3 protein is CASSPSSGKETQYF. DNA for the CDR3: TGTGCCAGCAGCCCTTCTAGCGGCAAAGAGACCCAGTACTTC.

This chain links TRBV11-2 with TRBJ2-7; D is unresolved. Germline V gene lookup returns CDR1 SGHAT and CDR2 FQNNGV. CDR3 length equals 12 residues. Trimming left V 1 base short and J 3 bases short, with 4 bases between. This chain's CDR3 is CASSLGNYEQYF. The CDR3 DNA reads TGTGCCAGCAGCTTAGGTAACTACGAGCAGTACTTC.

Only a few counts were recorded for this clonotype. The rearrangement joins TRBV5-1 to TRBJ1-6, with TRBD1 matching over 10 bases. Germline V gene data show CDR1 as SGHRS and CDR2 as YFSETQ. V lost 0 bases, J lost 13 bases, and 4 bases stayed unmatched. This CDR3 comprises 14 residues. The CDR3 nucleotides read TGCGCCAGCAGCTTGGACGGGACAGGGGCGCCCCTCCACTTT. It is translated as CASSLDGTGAPLHF.

This clonotype was counted ten times or more. The rearrangement joins TRBV12-3 or TRBV12-4 to TRBJ2-5; TRBD1 is a possible D gene (6 bases). Trimming cost V 6 bases and J 3 bases, with 8 bases left between them. The CDR3 extends over 12 amino acids. The CDR3 region has the DNA TGTGCCAGCAGCAGACAGGAAGAGACCCAGTACTTC. Amino acid sequence: CASSRQEETQYF.

This clonotype was seen more than once but under ten times. DNA for the CDR3: TGTGCCAGCGAAGGGCACAACTATGGCTACACCTTC. This sequence encodes CASEGHNYGYTF. The chain recombines TRBV7-9 with TRBJ1-2; D gene uncertain. Trimming took 8 bases from V and 2 from J, leaving 9 bases between them. CDR1 is SEHNR, CDR2 FQNEAQ, per germline (reference sequence). The CDR3 is 12 residues long.

This clonotype was detected a few times. The chain carries TRBV6-1 and TRBJ1-1; D gene unclear. V shed 5 bases and J shed 6 bases, with 10 bases lying between them. Germline V gives CDR1 MNHNS, CDR2 SASEGT. CDR3 length: 12 residues. CDR3 amino acids: CASSQGRAEAFF. For the CDR3, the DNA is TGTGCCAGCAGTCAAGGCCGGGCTGAAGCTTTCTTT.

The chain is built from TRBV6-1 and TRBJ2-7, with D perhaps TRBD2 (5 bases). Trimming pared 7 bases from V and 9 bases from J, leaving 19 bases between. CDR1 and CDR2 from the germline V gene are MNHNS and SASEGT. The CDR3 length is 13 residues. The chain's CDR3 is CASTKEEGAGQYF. CDR3 nucleotide sequence: TGTGCCAGCACCAAGGAAGAGGGCGCAGGGCAGTACTTC.